This entry lists 30 T cell receptor beta chains sequenced from one sample in a study of CD8 T cells in ankylosing spondylitis. TCRdb analysed the 5' RACE reads with MiXCR anew, one entry per CDR3 protein. The repertoire consists of about 350,000 distinct CDR3 sequences, with 20% occurring once and the leading ten covering 10% to 15%. Sequences were obtained from blood, either unsorted or a sorted T cell fraction (not recorded which). Receptors originate from a male donor with ankylosing spondylitis or in good health (not recorded which).

The V gene is TRBV7-9, the J gene TRBJ2-2; D gene uncertain. The V gene lost 3 bases and the J gene lost 6 bases, with 5 bases spanning the gap. The CDR3 consists of 12 residues. Germline CDR1 and CDR2: SEHNR and FQNEAQ (reference sequence). The CDR3 region has the DNA TGTGCCAGCAGCTTTGTAGCCGGGGAGCTGTTTTTT. It specifies CASSFVAGELFF.

The chain recombines TRBV2 with TRBJ1-2; D gene uncertain. V was clipped by 8 bases and J by 0 bases, with 22 bases between them. Per the germline V gene, CDR1 is SNHLY and CDR2 is FYNNEI. The CDR3 loop spans 17 amino acids. The CDR3 loop is CASGVALNHQTNYGYTF. CDR3 nucleotides: TGTGCCAGCGGGGTGGCGCTAAATCATCAGACTAACTATGGCTACACCTTC.

The chain combines TRBV29-1 with TRBJ2-3; tentative D call: TRBD2 (5 bases). From germline, CDR1 is SQVTM and CDR2 ANQGSEA. V lost 5 bases to trimming and J lost 4 bases, with 16 bases between them. This CDR3 contains 14 residues. DNA for the CDR3: TGCAGCGTTTTGGACGCCATTAGCGCAGATACGCAGTATTTT. Its protein product is CSVLDAISADTQYF.

The chain couples TRBV5-1 to TRBJ1-4; D is perhaps TRBD1 (5 bases). V was clipped by 0 bases and J by 8 bases, with 5 bases between them. Germline V gene data show CDR1 as SGHRS and CDR2 as YFSETQ. This CDR3 is 12 amino acids long. The CDR3 region is CASSLDREKLFF. CDR3 DNA sequence: TGCGCCAGCAGCTTGGACAGGGAAAAACTGTTTTTT.

The chain couples TRBV28 to TRBJ2-7, with D possibly matching TRBD2 (6 bases). CDR3 size: 14 residues. Germline V gene data show CDR1 as MDHEN and CDR2 as SYDVKM. Trimming took off 3 bases at V and 5 bases at J, with 14 bases between the two ends. CDR3 DNA sequence: TGTGCCAGCAGTTTCTCCTGGGGGGTCCACGAGCAGTACTTC. It encodes CASSFSWGVHEQYF. Full variable domain (outside the CDR3, taken from reference TRBV28 and TRBJ2-7): DVKVTQSSRYLVKRTGEKVFLECVQDMDHENMFWYRQDPGLGLRLIYFSYDVKMKEKGDIPEGYSVSREKKERFSLILESASTNQTSMYLCASSFSWGVHEQYFGPGTRLTVT.

In its sample, this clonotype was seen once. The chain uses TRBV4-2 and TRBJ2-7, with a tentative D call TRBD2 (6 bases). V shed 0 bases and J shed 4 bases, with 13 bases lying between them. The CDR3 has 15 amino acids. CDR1 LGHNA and CDR2 YNFKEQ come from the germline V gene. CDR3 in DNA: TGTGCCAGCAGCCAAGAAGCGGGCGGTTTGTACGAGCAGTACTTC. Encoded protein: CASSQEAGGLYEQYF.

The CDR3 region has the DNA TGTGCCAGCAGTTACCCCACGGGCGGGAGAGAGACCCAGTACTTC. Its protein is CASSYPTGGRETQYF. The chain employs TRBV6-5 and TRBJ2-5, with TRBD2 matching 7 bases. V lost 2 bases to trimming and J lost 4 bases; unmatched junction nucleotides: 7. Per the germline V gene, CDR1 is MNHEY and CDR2 is SVGAGI. The CDR3 runs 15 residues.

The V call is TRBV7-8, the J call TRBJ2-1, with no clear D. The ends were cut back, 4 bases at V and 0 bases at J, with 13 bases in the middle. In germline, CDR1 is SGHVS, CDR2 FQNEAQ. The CDR3 sequence is 16 residues long. The CDR3 DNA sequence: TGTGCCAGCAGCTACCTCCCTCGGACCTCCTACAATGAGCAGTTCTTC. Protein product: CASSYLPRTSYNEQFF.

The chain joins TRBV12-3 or TRBV12-4 to TRBJ2-3; possible D gene TRBD1, 5 bases. The CDR3 extends over 16 amino acids. V was clipped by 4 bases and J by 8 bases, with 22 bases between them. This CDR3 reads CASSSSDGAYIGTQYF. Written as DNA, the CDR3 is TGTGCCAGCAGTTCATCGGATGGGGCTTATATTGGTACGCAGTATTTT.

The chain couples TRBV9 to TRBJ2-3; 7 bases are shared with TRBD2. This CDR3 comprises 16 residues. CDR1 is SGDLS and CDR2 is YYNGEE in the germline V gene. After removal of 0 bases from V and 2 bases from J, the junction contained 6 bases not matched to a gene. CDR3 region: CASSVESGDFTDTQYF. CDR3 nucleotide sequence: TGTGCCAGCAGCGTAGAAAGCGGGGACTTCACAGATACGCAGTATTTT.

The chain combines TRBV5-6 with TRBJ2-1; D not resolved. V was shortened by 3 bases and J by 7 bases, with 8 bases between the two germline ends. Looked up from germline, CDR1 is SGHDT and CDR2 is YYEEEE. The CDR3 covers 12 residues. In DNA, the CDR3 is TGTGCCAGCAGCTCGGGTCGGAATGAGCAGTTCTTC. It translates to CASSSGRNEQFF. Full variable domain (remainder filled in from reference TRBV5-6 and TRBJ2-1): DAGVTQSPTHLIKTRGQQVTLRCSPKSGHDTVSWYQQALGQGPQFIFQYYEEEERQRGNFPDRFSGHQFPNYSSELNVNALLLGDSALYLCASSSGRNEQFFGPGTRLTVL.

The chain has TRBV30 and TRBJ2-1, with 9 bases that match TRBD2. V lost 2 bases, J lost 3 bases, and 8 bases stayed unmatched. Germline V gene lookup returns CDR1 GTSNPN and CDR2 SVGIG (reference sequence). There are 16 residues in the CDR3. In DNA, the CDR3 is TGTGCCTGGAGTCCCCCCTCTAGCGGGGTCTACAATGAGCAGTTCTTC. Amino acids: CAWSPPSSGVYNEQFF. Drawing the rest from reference TRBV30 and TRBJ2-1, the complete variable domain is SQTIHQWPATLVQPVGSPLSLECTVEGTSNPNLYWYRQAAGRGLQLLFYSVGIGQISSEVPQNLSASRPQDRQFILSSKKLLLSDSGFYLCAWSPPSSGVYNEQFFGPGTRLTVL.

V and J are TRBV5-5 and TRBJ2-3; TRBD2 matches 10 bases. Germline CDR1 is SGHKS and CDR2 is YYEKEE (reference sequence). The CDR3 length is 15 residues. The J segment lost 4 bases and the V segment lost 6 bases, leaving 8 bases of the junction unmatched. This CDR3 is CASIGAGGQADTQYF. The CDR3 DNA is TGTGCCAGCATCGGAGCGGGGGGGCAAGCAGATACGCAGTATTTT.

In this sample, this clonotype turned up a few times. The chain has TRBV4-2 and TRBJ2-3; D is unclear. The germline gives CDR1 LGHNA, CDR2 YNFKEQ. The CDR3 loop spans 14 amino acids. The V end was cut by 4 bases, the J end by 0 bases, with 8 bases between. The CDR3 DNA reads TGTGCCAGCAGCCGTGAAGGGAGCACAGATACGCAGTATTTT. Residues: CASSREGSTDTQYF.

This clonotype was observed once. The gene calls are TRBV30 and TRBJ1-1; TRBD1 matches at 8 bases. J was trimmed by 2 bases and V by 3 bases; bases with no gene match: 2. Germline assignment: CDR1 GTSNPN and CDR2 SVGIG (reference sequence). The CDR3 spans 13 residues. The CDR3, as DNA: TGTGCCTGGAGGACAGGGGAAAACACTGAAGCTTTCTTT. Translating gives CAWRTGENTEAFF.

The chain uses TRBV5-1 and TRBJ2-1, with 7 bases lining up with TRBD1. Germline CDR1 SGHRS, CDR2 YFSETQ. The CDR3 has 16 residues. V lost 4 bases and J lost 4; bases outside the gene matches: 11. In DNA form, the CDR3 reads TGCGCCAGCAGCCGGGGTACCTGGGACAGTTACAATGAGCAGTTCTTC. It is translated as CASSRGTWDSYNEQFF. The whole variable domain, remainder taken from reference TRBV5-1 and TRBJ2-1, is KAGVTQTPRYLIKTRGQQVTLSCSPISGHRSVSWYQQTPGQGLQFLFEYFSETQRNKGNFPGRFSGRQFSNSRSEMNVSTLELGDSALYLCASSRGTWDSYNEQFFGPGTRLTVL.

The table lists this clonotype with many counts. The chain joins TRBV29-1 to TRBJ2-3; D is unresolved. With 1 base removed from V and 2 bases from J, the gap between germline ends came to 13 bases. The CDR3 totals 15 residues. The V gene's germline CDR1 is SQVTM and CDR2 ANQGSEA. CDR3 in amino acids: CSVEVGTYYTDTQYF. CDR3 nucleotides: TGCAGCGTTGAAGTCGGAACCTACTACACAGATACGCAGTATTTT.

This clonotype was counted between two and nine times. The chain is built from TRBV7-9 and TRBJ2-7; 8 nucleotides align to TRBD2. The germline gives CDR1 SEHNR, CDR2 FQNEAQ (reference sequence). This CDR3 region has 15 residues. Trimming removed 3 bases from V and 3 bases from J; junction bases left unmatched: 7. The CDR3 sequence is CASSFSSSGFYEQYF. CDR3 bases: TGTGCCAGCAGCTTCAGTTCTAGCGGGTTCTACGAGCAGTACTTC.

Here the CDR3 DNA reads TGCGCCAGCAGCTTTACACCGAACTACGAGCAGTACTTC. This encodes CASSFTPNYEQYF. The chain recombines TRBV5-1 with TRBJ2-7; no firm D call. The V end was cut by 2 bases, the J end by 3 bases, with 9 bases between. The germline V gene encodes CDR1 SGHRS and CDR2 YFSETQ. The CDR3 is 13 residues long.

The gene calls are TRBV25-1 and TRBJ2-5; D possibly corresponds to TRBD2 (6 bases). V lost 4 bases to trimming and J lost 5 bases, with 14 bases between them. This CDR3 has 14 amino acids. The germline CDR1 and CDR2 sequences are MGHDK and SYGVNS. The DNA for the CDR3 is TGTGCCAGCAGTGTGCGCGGGGCTGGTGAGACCCAGTACTTC. Its protein product is CASSVRGAGETQYF.

Only a few counts were recorded for this clonotype. A read error may account for a junction end that differs from germline. The chain carries TRBV10-3 and TRBJ1-1; 7 nucleotides align to TRBD1. This CDR3 is 13 amino acids long. Germline-derived CDR1 and CDR2 are ENHRY and SYGVKD. The CDR3 nucleotides are TGTGCCATCAGGGAGTCAGGGGGACTTGAAGCTTTCTTT. It specifies CAIRESGGLEAFF.

This clonotype was seen a few times. The chain recombines TRBV7-9 with TRBJ2-7; 9 bases fit TRBD1. Germline trimming cut 4 bases from V and 3 bases from J; bases unmatched to any gene: 7. Germline CDR1 and CDR2: SEHNR and FQNEAQ (reference sequence). The length of the CDR3 is 15 residues. As DNA, the CDR3 is TGTGCCAGCAGCTCACCGGGACAGGGTCACTACGAGCAGTACTTC. It codes for CASSSPGQGHYEQYF.

The gene calls are TRBV4-1 and TRBJ2-3, with D tentatively TRBD2 (6 bases). The CDR3 length is 14 residues. Looked up from germline, CDR1 is MGHRA and CDR2 is YSYEKL. Trimming removed 2 bases from V and 0 bases from J, with 6 bases in between. The CDR3 DNA reads TGCGCCAGCAGCCAAAGCGGGAGCACAGATACGCAGTATTTT. It translates to CASSQSGSTDTQYF.

There are a few counts of this clonotype. The chain links TRBV7-9 to TRBJ2-2; TRBD2 aligns across 13 bases. Germline CDR1 and CDR2: SEHNR and FQNEAQ (reference sequence). V dropped 5 bases and J dropped 3; count of bases not matched to a gene: 6. The CDR3 length is 17 residues. For the CDR3, the DNA is TGTGCCAGCAGCAGGGGACTAGCGGGGCGAGACACCGGGGAGCTGTTTTTT. Its translation: CASSRGLAGRDTGELFF.

This chain connects TRBV7-9 to TRBJ1-5; D unresolved. V was shortened by 1 base and J by 5 bases, with 12 bases between the two germline ends. Germline V gene lookup returns CDR1 SEHNR and CDR2 FQNEAQ (reference sequence). The CDR3 has 15 amino acids. The CDR3 DNA sequence: TGTGCCAGCAGCTTAGAGAGGGTGTGGGATCAGCCCCAGCATTTT. As protein: CASSLERVWDQPQHF.

The chain combines TRBV28 with TRBJ2-1; a possible D gene is TRBD2 (6 bases). Germline CDR1 reads MDHEN; CDR2 reads SYDVKM. With 7 bases removed from V and 4 bases from J, the gap between germline ends came to 14 bases. The length of the CDR3 is 14 residues. In nucleotides, the CDR3 is TGTGCCAGCACCTCGGGGGTAGGGTACAATGAGCAGTTCTTC. Translating it yields CASTSGVGYNEQFF.

The chain joins TRBV18 to TRBJ2-7; 9 positions match TRBD1. This CDR3 spans 16 amino acids. CDR1 and CDR2 (germline): KGHSH, LQKENI. Trimming removed 0 bases from V and 7 bases from J; junction bases left unmatched: 10. The CDR3 reads CASSPPGTGTVEEQYF. CDR3 DNA sequence: TGTGCCAGCTCACCACCCGGGACAGGGACGGTGGAGGAGCAGTACTTC.

This clonotype was seen a few times. The chain has TRBV7-3 and TRBJ1-3; D uncertain. Trimming pared 1 base from V and 3 bases from J, leaving 10 bases between. This CDR3 comprises 15 residues. Looked up from germline, CDR1 is SGHTA and CDR2 is FQGTGA. Written as DNA, the CDR3 is TGTGCCAGCAGCTTAATCCCCGGAGATGGAAACACCATATATTTT. It is translated as CASSLIPGDGNTIYF.

The V call is TRBV30, the J call TRBJ1-1; 10 nucleotides match TRBD1. The CDR3 runs to 13 residues. Germline V gene lookup returns CDR1 GTSNPN and CDR2 SVGIG (reference sequence). The V and J ends lost 5 bases and 10 bases, in that order; junction bases with no gene match: 10. The CDR3 is CAWESGTGEGAFF. CDR3 nucleotide sequence: TGTGCCTGGGAATCCGGGACAGGGGAAGGAGCTTTCTTT.

V and J are TRBV29-1 and TRBJ2-3; D not certain. The ends were cut back, 0 bases at V and 10 bases at J, with 11 bases in the middle. The germline gives CDR1 SQVTM, CDR2 ANQGSEA. The CDR3 runs to 12 residues. The CDR3 spells CSVEDRDIAQYF. In DNA, the CDR3 is TGCAGCGTTGAAGATCGAGACATTGCGCAGTATTTT.